This section outlines one TCR beta chain sequence together with its context. Its antigen is unidentified. A single base separates this from a much larger clone, so it may be a read error. Primed by a sample-barcoded 5' primer and a J-beta primer mix, a second PCR proceeded for about 7 to 11 cycles. Through a template-switch adaptor with 12 random nucleotides, each cDNA molecule received a tag. TCRdb re-derived calls from the 5' RACE reads in MiXCR, one entry per CDR3 protein. The sample holds about 640,000 distinct CDR3 sequences, about 30% seen once. The record originates from a study of blood T cells in healthy people across ages. Findings and limits, study-wide: A roughly linear age-dependent decrease characterized TCR beta diversity per million T cells.

The CDR3 totals 10 residues. CDR1 SNHLY and CDR2 FYNNEI come from the germline V gene. V was shortened by 7 bases and J by 7 bases, with 8 bases between the two germline ends. The material sequenced was blood. The chain is built from TRBV2 and TRBJ2-7, with no clear D. The receptor comes from a woman older than 75 in good health. The CDR3 DNA follows: TGTGCCAGCACGCACAATGAGCAGTACTTC. As protein: CASTHNEQYF.